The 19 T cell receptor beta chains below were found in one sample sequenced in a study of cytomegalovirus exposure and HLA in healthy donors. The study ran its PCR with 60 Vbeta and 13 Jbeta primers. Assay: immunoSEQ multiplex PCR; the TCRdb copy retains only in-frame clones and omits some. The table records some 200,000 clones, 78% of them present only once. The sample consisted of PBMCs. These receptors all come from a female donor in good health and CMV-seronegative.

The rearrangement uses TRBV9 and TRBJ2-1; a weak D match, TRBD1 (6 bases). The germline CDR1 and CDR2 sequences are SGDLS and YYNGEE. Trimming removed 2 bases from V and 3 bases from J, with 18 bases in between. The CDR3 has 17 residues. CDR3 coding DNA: TGTGCCAGCAGCGTCCTCGGACAGACCTCCTTCTACAATGAGCAGTTCTTC. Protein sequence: CASSVLGQTSFYNEQFF.

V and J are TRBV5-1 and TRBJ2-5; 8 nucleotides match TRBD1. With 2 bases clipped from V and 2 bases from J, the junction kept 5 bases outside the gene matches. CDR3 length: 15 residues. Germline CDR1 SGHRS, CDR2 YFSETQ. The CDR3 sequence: CASSFGGQGQETQYF. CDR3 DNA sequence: TGCGCCAGCAGCTTCGGTGGACAGGGTCAAGAGACCCAGTACTTC.

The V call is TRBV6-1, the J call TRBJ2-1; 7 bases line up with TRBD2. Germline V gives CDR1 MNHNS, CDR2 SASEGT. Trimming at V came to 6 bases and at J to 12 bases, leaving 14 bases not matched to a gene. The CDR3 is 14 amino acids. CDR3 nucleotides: TGTGCCAGCAGATCCAGCGGGGAGTGGGTCTGGCAGTTCTTC. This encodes CASRSSGEWVWQFF.

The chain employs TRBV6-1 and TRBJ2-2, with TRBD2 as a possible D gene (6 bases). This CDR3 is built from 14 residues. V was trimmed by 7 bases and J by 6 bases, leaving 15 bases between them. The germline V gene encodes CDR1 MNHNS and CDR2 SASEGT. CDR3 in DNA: TGTGCCAGCACCAAGGAGGGGTGGGCCGGGGAGCTGTTTTTT. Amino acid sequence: CASTKEGWAGELFF.

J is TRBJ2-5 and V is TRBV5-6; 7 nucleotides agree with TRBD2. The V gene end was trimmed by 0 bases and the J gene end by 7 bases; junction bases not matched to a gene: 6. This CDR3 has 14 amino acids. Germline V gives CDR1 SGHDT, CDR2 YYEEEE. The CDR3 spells CASSLVGGPGTQYF. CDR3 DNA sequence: TGTGCCAGCAGCTTGGTGGGAGGGCCTGGGACCCAGTACTTC.

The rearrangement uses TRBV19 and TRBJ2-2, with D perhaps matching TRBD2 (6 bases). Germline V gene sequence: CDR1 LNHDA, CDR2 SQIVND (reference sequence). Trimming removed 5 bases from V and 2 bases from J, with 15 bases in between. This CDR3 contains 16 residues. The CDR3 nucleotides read TGTGCCAGTAGTGGCACCGGACTACCAAACACCGGGGAGCTGTTTTTT. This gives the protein CASSGTGLPNTGELFF.

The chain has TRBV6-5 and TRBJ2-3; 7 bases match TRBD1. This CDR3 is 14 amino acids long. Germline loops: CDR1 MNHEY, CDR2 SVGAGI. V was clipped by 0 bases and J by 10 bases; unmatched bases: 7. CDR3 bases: TGTGCCAGCAGTTACTCGACCACAGGGGTTCCGCAGTATTTT. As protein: CASSYSTTGVPQYF.

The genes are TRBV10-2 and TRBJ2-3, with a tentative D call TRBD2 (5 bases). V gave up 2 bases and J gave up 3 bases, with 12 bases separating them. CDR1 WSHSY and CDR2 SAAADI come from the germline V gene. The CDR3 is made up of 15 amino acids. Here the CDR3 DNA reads TGCGCCAGCAGTGAGCGCGGACTCCGTACAGATACGCAGTATTTT. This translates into CASSERGLRTDTQYF.

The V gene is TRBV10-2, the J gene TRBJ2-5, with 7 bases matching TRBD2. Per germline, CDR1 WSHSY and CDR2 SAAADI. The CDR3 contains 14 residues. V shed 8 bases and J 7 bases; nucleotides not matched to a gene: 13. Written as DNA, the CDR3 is TGCGCCAGCGAACAGCGGGACCCCCGAGGGACCCAGTACTTC. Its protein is CASEQRDPRGTQYF.

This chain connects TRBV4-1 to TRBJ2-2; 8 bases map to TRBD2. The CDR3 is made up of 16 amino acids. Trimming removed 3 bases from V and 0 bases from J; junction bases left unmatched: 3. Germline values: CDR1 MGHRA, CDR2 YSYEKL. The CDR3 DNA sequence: TGCGCCAGCAGCCACGGGGGGGTCACGAACACCGGGGAGCTGTTTTTT. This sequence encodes CASSHGGVTNTGELFF.

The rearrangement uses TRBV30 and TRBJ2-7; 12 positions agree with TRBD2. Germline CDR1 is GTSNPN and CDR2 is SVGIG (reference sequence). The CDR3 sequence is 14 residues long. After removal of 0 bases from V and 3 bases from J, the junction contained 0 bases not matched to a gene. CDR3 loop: CAWSVLAGGYEQYF. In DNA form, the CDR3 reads TGTGCCTGGAGTGTACTAGCGGGAGGCTACGAGCAGTACTTC.

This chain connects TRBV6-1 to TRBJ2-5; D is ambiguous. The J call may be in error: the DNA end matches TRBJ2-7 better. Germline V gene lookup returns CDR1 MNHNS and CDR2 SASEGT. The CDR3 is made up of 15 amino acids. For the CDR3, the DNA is TGTGCCAGCAGTGAAGCCCCGGCAAGGTACTACGAGCAGTACTTC. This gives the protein CASSEAPARYYEQYF.

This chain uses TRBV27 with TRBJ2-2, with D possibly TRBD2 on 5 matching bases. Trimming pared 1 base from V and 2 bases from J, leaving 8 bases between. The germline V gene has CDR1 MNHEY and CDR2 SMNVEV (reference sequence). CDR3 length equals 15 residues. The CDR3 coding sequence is TGTGCCAGCAGTTTATTAGCGCGTAACACCGGGGAGCTGTTTTTT. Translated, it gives CASSLLARNTGELFF.

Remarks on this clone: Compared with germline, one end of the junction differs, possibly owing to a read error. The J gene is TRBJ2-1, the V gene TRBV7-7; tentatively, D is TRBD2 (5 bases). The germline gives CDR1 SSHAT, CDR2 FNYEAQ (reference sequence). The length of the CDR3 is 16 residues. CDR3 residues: CASSPGGTGPYNEQFF. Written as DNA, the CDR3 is TGTGCTAGCAGCCCTGGAGGTACCGGACCCTACAATGAGCAGTTCTTC.

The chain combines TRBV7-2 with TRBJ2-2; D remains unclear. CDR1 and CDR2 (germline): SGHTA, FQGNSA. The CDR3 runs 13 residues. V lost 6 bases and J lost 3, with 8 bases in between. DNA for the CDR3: TGTGCCAGCAGTCTCTCTCACACCGGGGAGCTGTTTTTT. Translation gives CASSLSHTGELFF.

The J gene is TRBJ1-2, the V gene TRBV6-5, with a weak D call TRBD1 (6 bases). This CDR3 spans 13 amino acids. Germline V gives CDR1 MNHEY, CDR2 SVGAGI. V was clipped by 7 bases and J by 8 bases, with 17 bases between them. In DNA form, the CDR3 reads TGTGCCAGCATGCTACAGGGTGCGGAGGGCTACACCTTC. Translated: CASMLQGAEGYTF.

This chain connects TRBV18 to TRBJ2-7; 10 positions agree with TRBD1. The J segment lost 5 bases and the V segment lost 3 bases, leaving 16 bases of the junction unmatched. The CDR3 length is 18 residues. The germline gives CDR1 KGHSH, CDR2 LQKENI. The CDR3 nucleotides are TGTGCCAGCTCACCCCTACGAGTCGGGAGGACAGGGGGTCACGAGCAGTACTTC. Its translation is CASSPLRVGRTGGHEQYF.

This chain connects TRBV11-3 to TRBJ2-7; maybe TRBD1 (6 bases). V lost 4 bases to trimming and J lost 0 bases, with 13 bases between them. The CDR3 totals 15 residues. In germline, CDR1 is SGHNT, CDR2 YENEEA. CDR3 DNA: TGTGCCAGCAGCTCCCGGGACACCCCCTCCTACGAGCAGTACTTC. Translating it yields CASSSRDTPSYEQYF.

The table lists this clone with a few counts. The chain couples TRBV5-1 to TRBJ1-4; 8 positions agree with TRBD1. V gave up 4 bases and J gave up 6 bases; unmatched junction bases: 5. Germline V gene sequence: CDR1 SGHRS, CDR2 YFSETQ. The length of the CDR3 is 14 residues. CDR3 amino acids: CASSEGQEYEKLFF. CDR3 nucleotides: TGCGCCAGCAGCGAGGGACAGGAGTATGAAAAACTGTTTTTT.